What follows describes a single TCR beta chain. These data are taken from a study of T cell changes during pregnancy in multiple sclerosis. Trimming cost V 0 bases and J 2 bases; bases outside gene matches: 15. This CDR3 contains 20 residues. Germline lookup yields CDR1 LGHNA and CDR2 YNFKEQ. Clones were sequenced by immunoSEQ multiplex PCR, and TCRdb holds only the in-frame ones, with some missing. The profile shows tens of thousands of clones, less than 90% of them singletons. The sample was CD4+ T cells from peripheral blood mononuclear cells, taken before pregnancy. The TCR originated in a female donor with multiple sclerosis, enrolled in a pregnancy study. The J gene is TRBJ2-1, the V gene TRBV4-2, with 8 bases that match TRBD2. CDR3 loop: CASSQERRAGVTVPYNEQFF. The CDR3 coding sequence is TGTGCCAGCAGCCAAGAAAGAAGAGCGGGAGTTACCGTACCCTACAATGAGCAGTTCTTC.